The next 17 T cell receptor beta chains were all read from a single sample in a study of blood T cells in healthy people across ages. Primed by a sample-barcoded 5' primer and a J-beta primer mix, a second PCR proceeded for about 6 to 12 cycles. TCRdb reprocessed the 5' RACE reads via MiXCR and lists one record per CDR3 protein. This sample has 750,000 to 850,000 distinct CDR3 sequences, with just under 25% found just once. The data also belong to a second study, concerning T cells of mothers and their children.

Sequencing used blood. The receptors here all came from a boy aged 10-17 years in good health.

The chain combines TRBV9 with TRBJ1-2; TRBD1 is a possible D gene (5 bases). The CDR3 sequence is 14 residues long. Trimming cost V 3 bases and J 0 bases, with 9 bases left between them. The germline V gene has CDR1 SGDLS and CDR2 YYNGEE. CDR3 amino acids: CASSGAGSNYGYTF. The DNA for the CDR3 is TGTGCCAGCAGCGGGGCAGGGTCTAACTATGGCTACACCTTC.

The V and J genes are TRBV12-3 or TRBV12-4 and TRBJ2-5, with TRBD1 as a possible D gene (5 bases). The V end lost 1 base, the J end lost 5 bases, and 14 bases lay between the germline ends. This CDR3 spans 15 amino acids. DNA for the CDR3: TGTGCCAGCAGTTTAGAGGACACAGCAGGGGAGACCCAGTACTTC. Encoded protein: CASSLEDTAGETQYF.

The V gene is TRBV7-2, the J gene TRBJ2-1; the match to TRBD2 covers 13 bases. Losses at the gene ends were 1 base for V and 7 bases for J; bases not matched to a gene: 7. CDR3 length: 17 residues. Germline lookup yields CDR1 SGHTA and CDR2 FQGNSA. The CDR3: CASSLDWTSGSLNEQFF. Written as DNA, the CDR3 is TGTGCCAGCAGCTTAGATTGGACTAGCGGGAGTTTGAATGAGCAGTTCTTC.

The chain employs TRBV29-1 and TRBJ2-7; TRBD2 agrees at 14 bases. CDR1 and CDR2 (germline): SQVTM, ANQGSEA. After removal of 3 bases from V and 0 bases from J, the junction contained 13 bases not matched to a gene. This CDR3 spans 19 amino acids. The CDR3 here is CSVDLLSGTSGGNSYEQYF. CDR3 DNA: TGCAGCGTTGATCTTCTCTCCGGGACTAGCGGGGGAAACTCCTACGAGCAGTACTTC.

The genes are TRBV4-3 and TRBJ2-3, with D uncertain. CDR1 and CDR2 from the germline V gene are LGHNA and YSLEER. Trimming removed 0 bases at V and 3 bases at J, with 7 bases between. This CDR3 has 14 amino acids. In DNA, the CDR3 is TGCGCCAGCAGCCAAGATATGGATACAGATACGCAGTATTTT. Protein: CASSQDMDTDTQYF.

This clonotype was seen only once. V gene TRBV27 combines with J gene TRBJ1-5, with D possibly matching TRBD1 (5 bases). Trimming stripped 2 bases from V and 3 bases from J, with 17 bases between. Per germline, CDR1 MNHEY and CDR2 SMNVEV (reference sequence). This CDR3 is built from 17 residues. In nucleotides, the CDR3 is TGTGCCAGCAGTTTAATGGGGGTAAGATTCGCCAATCAGCCCCAGCATTTT. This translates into CASSLMGVRFANQPQHF.

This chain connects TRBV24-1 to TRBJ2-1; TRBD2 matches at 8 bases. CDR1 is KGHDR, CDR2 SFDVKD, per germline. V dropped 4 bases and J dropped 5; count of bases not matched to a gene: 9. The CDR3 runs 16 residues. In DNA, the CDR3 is TGTGCCACCAGTGAGACCGGTGAGCGGGGGAACAATGAGCAGTTCTTC. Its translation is CATSETGERGNNEQFF.

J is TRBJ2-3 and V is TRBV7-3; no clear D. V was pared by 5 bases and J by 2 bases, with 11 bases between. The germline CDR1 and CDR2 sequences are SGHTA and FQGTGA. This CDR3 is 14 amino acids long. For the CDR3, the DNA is TGTGCCAGCAGCCCTCTCGCGGACACAGATACGCAGTATTTT. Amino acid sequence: CASSPLADTDTQYF.

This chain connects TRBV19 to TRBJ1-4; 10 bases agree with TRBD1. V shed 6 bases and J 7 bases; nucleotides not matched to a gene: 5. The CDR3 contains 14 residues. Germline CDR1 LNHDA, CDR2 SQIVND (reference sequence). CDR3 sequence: CASSPGTGAEKLFF. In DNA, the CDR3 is TGTGCCAGTAGCCCCGGGACAGGGGCTGAAAAACTGTTTTTT.

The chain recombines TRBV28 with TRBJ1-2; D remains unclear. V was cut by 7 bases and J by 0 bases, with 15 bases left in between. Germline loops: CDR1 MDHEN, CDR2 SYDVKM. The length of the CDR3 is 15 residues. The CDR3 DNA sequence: TGTGCCAGCAACGGTGGCGGAACCTCTAACTATGGCTACACCTTC. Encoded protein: CASNGGGTSNYGYTF.

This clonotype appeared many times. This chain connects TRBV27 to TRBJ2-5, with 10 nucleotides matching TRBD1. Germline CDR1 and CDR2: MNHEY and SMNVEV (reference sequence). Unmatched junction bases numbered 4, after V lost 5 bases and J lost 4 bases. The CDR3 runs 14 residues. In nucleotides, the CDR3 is TGTGCCAGCAGTGGGGGACAGGGGAGAGAGACCCAGTACTTC. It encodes CASSGGQGRETQYF.

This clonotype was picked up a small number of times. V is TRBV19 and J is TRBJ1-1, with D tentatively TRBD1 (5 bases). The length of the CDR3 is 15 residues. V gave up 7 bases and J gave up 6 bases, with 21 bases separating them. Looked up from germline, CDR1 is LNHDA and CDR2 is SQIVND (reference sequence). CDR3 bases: TGTGCCAGTACCACCACCGGAGGGACGGGGGCTGAAGCTTTCTTT. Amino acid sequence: CASTTTGGTGAEAFF.

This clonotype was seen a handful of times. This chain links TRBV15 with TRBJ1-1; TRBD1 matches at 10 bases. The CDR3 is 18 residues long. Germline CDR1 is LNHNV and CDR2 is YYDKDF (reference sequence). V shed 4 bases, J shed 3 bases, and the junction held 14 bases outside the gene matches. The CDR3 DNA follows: TGTGCCACCAGCAATGGTTCCGGGACAGGGGAGTTTGACACTGAAGCTTTCTTT. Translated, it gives CATSNGSGTGEFDTEAFF.

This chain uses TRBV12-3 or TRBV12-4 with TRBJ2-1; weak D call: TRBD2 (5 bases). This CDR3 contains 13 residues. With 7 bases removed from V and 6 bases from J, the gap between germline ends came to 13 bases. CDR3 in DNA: TGTGCCAGCACCTTCCCGGGGATCAATGAGCAGTTCTTC. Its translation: CASTFPGINEQFF.

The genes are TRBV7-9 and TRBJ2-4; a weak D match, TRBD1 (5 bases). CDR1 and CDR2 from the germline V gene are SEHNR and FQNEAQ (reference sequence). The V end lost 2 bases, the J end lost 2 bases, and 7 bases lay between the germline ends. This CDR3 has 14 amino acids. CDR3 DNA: TGTGCCAGCAGCTTAACGGACACCAAAAACATTCAGTACTTC. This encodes CASSLTDTKNIQYF. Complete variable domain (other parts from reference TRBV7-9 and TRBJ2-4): DTGVSQNPRHKITKRGQNVTFRCDPISEHNRLYWYRQTLGQGPEFLTYFQNEAQLEKSRLLSDRFSAERPKGSFSTLEIQRTEQGDSAMYLCASSLTDTKNIQYFGAGTRLSVL.

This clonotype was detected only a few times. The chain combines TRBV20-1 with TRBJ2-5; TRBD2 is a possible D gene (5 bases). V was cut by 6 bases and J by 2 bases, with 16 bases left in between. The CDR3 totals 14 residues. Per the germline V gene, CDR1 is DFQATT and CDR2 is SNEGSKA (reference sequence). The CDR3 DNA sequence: TGCAGTGCCGCGGACTTAGGCCTGCAAGAGACCCAGTACTTC. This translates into CSAADLGLQETQYF.

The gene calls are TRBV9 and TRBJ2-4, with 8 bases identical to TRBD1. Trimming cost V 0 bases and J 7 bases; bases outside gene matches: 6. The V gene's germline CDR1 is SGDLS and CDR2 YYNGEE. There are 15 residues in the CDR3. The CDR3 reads CASSVGAGGANIQYF. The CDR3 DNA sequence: TGTGCCAGCAGCGTAGGTGCAGGGGGCGCTAACATTCAGTACTTC. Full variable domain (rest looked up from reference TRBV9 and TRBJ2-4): DSGVTQTPKHLITATGQRVTLRCSPRSGDLSVYWYQQSLDQGLQFLIQYYNGEERAKGNILERFSAQQFPDLHSELNLSSLELGDSALYFCASSVGAGGANIQYFGAGTRLSVL.